This is a list of T cell receptor beta chains from one sample in a study of CXCR3-negative and CXCR3-positive naive CD8 T cells. TCRdb re-called the 5' RACE reads; every CDR3 protein appears as one record, without DNA. The sample yields tens of thousands of distinct CDR3 sequences, of which the top ten take up approximately 1.4%. The specimen sequenced was naive CXCR3- CD8+ T cells from blood. The source is a human donor in good health. Some clones in this sample may be carry-over from other donors' samples. The CDR3 runs from the conserved cysteine through the conserved F or W. Not all rows give a size; the values are once, few, many and, for expanded clones, a class.

TRBV27	.	TRBJ2-2	CASSPPLGEELFF
TRBV29-1	.	TRBJ1-2	CSVSTSRDSYGYTF
TRBV4-3	medium-sized	TRBJ2-6	CASSQEDRGRSGANVLTF
TRBV29-1	.	TRBJ2-7	CSVETSGSYEQYF
TRBV14	.	TRBJ2-7	CASSEGQGTYEQYF
TRBV12-3/TRBV12-4	.	TRBJ2-7	CASSTGPDSYEQYF
TRBV29-1	.	TRBJ1-2	CSVEGGTNYGYTF
TRBV18	.	TRBJ2-1	CASSPWDGGPPYNEQFF
TRBV4-2	.	TRBJ1-1	CASSQEGEMGTEAFF
TRBV10-2	.	TRBJ2-6	CASVGTVSGANVLTF
TRBV7-8	.	TRBJ2-3	CASSFSLDTQYF
TRBV7-2	.	TRBJ2-7	CASSLEDYEQYF
TRBV7-9	.	TRBJ2-7	CASSWERGSRYEQYF
TRBV20-1	medium-sized	TRBJ1-6	CSAAAQGSLHF
TRBV28	.	TRBJ2-4	CASSSRTGKNIQYF
TRBV29-1	.	TRBJ1-2	CSIEDPERPIANYGYTF
TRBV12-3/TRBV12-4	.	TRBJ1-1	CASSPNQGVGEAFF
TRBV28	.	TRBJ2-3	CASSFDGPSSTDTQYF
TRBV6-2/TRBV6-3	.	TRBJ2-3	CASRSNGGGRTDTQYF
TRBV5-5	.	TRBJ2-7	CASSLGTGGYEQYF
TRBV7-7	.	TRBJ2-3	CASSQTSGPTDTQYF
TRBV18	.	TRBJ2-5	CASSPPFARGQETQYF
TRBV4-1	.	TRBJ1-1	CASSQDRGLNTEAFF
TRBV27	.	TRBJ2-2	CASRNRGSTGELFF
TRBV5-1	.	TRBJ2-7	CASSLLRDYEQYF
TRBV4-2	.	TRBJ2-5	CASSHEQEQETQYF
TRBV29-1	.	TRBJ2-3	CSVDNQAFGPDTQYF
TRBV28	.	TRBJ2-2	CASSSHRAAGELFF
TRBV5-1	.	TRBJ2-5	CASRFTTGTGGLETQYF
TRBV20-1	.	TRBJ2-4	CSARVLGSEGAKNIQYF
TRBV28	.	TRBJ2-2	CASSLAGGPVAGELFF
TRBV20-1	.	TRBJ2-7	CSARKPSGDFYEQYF
TRBV29-1	.	TRBJ2-7	CSVSTGQTYEQYF
TRBV5-1	.	TRBJ2-5	CASSSNTGQGGETQYF
TRBV13	.	TRBJ2-3	CASSLPGQDTDTQYF
TRBV28	.	TRBJ2-2	CASSLRGRRTGELFF
TRBV29-1	.	TRBJ2-1	CSVEPGQVLNEQFF
TRBV7-2	.	TRBJ1-5	CASSLRGQGVPVYSNQPQHF
TRBV6-2/TRBV6-3	.	TRBJ1-6	CASATERTDYYNSPLHF